A selection of T cell receptor beta chains follows, all from one sample in a study of monozygotic twins with cystic fibrosis. The table came from immunoSEQ multiplex PCR; TCRdb's copy has only in-frame clones and leaves some out. The sample shows tens of thousands of clones, approximately 96% of them seen only once. Sequencing was done on a sample of blood. These receptors all stem from a girl aged 2 to 9 with cystic fibrosis. The CDR3 runs from the conserved cysteine through the conserved F or W. The D gene is left open where the match is weak. Clone size is not always given. Where it is, it says once, few, many or a class for expanded clones.

j_call: TRBJ1-1
d_call: NA
v_call: TRBV7-3
clone_size: NA
cdr3_nt: TGTGCCAGCAGCTTAATCCGGGGGACGAACACTGAAGCTTTCTTT
cdr3_aa: CASSLIRGTNTEAFF

j_call: TRBJ2-7
d_call: NA
v_call: TRBV11-2
clone_size: once
cdr3_nt: TGTGCCAGCAGCTTCAACAGGGTTGCCTACGAGCAGTACTTC
cdr3_aa: CASSFNRVAYEQYF

j_call: TRBJ1-1
d_call: NA
v_call: TRBV29-1
clone_size: NA
cdr3_nt: TGCAGCGTTGAAGTCTGGGGGGAGTGGACTGAAGCTTTCTTT
cdr3_aa: CSVEVWGEWTEAFF

j_call: TRBJ1-1
d_call: TRBD1
v_call: TRBV28
clone_size: once
cdr3_nt: TGTGCCAGCAGTTTATTGGAGGACAGGGGATCGGCCGCTTTCTTT
cdr3_aa: CASSLLEDRGSAAFF

j_call: TRBJ1-1
d_call: NA
v_call: TRBV6-1
clone_size: NA
cdr3_nt: TGTGCCAGCAGTGAAGCGGGAGTTTCAGAAGCTTTCTTT
cdr3_aa: CASSEAGVSEAFF

j_call: TRBJ1-3
d_call: NA
v_call: TRBV29-1
clone_size: once
cdr3_nt: TGCAGCGTTGTACACAGCCTAGGAAACACCATATATTTT
cdr3_aa: CSVVHSLGNTIYF

j_call: TRBJ2-3
d_call: NA
v_call: TRBV4-2
clone_size: NA
cdr3_nt: TGTGCCAGCAGCCAACAAGGGGCCCCAGATACGCAGTATTTT
cdr3_aa: CASSQQGAPDTQYF

j_call: TRBJ2-1
d_call: NA
v_call: TRBV18
clone_size: NA
cdr3_nt: TGTGCCAGCTCACCACCGAGGGGAATTGACTCCTACAATGAGCAGTTCTTC
cdr3_aa: CASSPPRGIDSYNEQFF

j_call: TRBJ1-4
d_call: TRBD1
v_call: TRBV28
clone_size: NA
cdr3_nt: TGTGCCAGCAGCCCTAGGTGGGGACAGAAAAATGAAAAACTGTTTTTT
cdr3_aa: CASSPRWGQKNEKLFF

j_call: TRBJ1-1
d_call: NA
v_call: TRBV10-1
clone_size: once
cdr3_nt: TGCGCCAGCAGTGAGACCAGGGGAAACACTGAAGCTTTCTTT
cdr3_aa: CASSETRGNTEAFF

j_call: TRBJ1-2
d_call: NA
v_call: TRBV18
clone_size: few
cdr3_nt: TGTGCCAGCTCACCATCAGGGTCAGATAACTATGGCTACACCTTC
cdr3_aa: CASSPSGSDNYGYTF

j_call: TRBJ1-2
d_call: TRBD1
v_call: TRBV15
clone_size: once
cdr3_nt: TGTGCCACCAGCCCGGGACAGGGCTTAGGCTACACCTTC
cdr3_aa: CATSPGQGLGYTF

j_call: TRBJ1-1
d_call: NA
v_call: TRBV19
clone_size: NA
cdr3_nt: TGTGCCAGCTCAACAGGGAACACTGAAGCTTTCTTT
cdr3_aa: CASSTGNTEAFF

j_call: TRBJ2-7
d_call: TRBD1
v_call: TRBV6-1
clone_size: NA
cdr3_nt: TGTGCCAGCAGTGAAAGAACAGGGGGGAACTCCTACGAGCAGTACTTC
cdr3_aa: CASSERTGGNSYEQYF

j_call: TRBJ2-1
d_call: NA
v_call: TRBV30
clone_size: NA
cdr3_nt: TGTGCCTGGAGTTGGCGGGTGAGCTCCTACAATGAGCAGTTCTTC
cdr3_aa: CAWSWRVSSYNEQFF

j_call: TRBJ1-5
d_call: NA
v_call: TRBV6-5
clone_size: NA
cdr3_nt: TGTGCCAGCAGTCGACAGCGCTATAGCAATCAGCCCCAGCATTTT
cdr3_aa: CASSRQRYSNQPQHF

j_call: TRBJ2-7
d_call: NA
v_call: TRBV27
clone_size: NA
cdr3_nt: TGTGCCAGCAGTTCCTCCACCTACGAGCAGTACTTC
cdr3_aa: CASSSSTYEQYF

j_call: TRBJ1-1
d_call: NA
v_call: TRBV6-6
clone_size: NA
cdr3_nt: TGTGCCAGCAGCCTCCGTCTTGGGAACACTGAAGCTTTCTTT
cdr3_aa: CASSLRLGNTEAFF

j_call: TRBJ1-1
d_call: NA
v_call: TRBV5-4
clone_size: NA
cdr3_nt: TGTGCCAGCAGCCCGCCTGGAGGTAAGAACACTGAAGCTTTCTTT
cdr3_aa: CASSPPGGKNTEAFF

j_call: TRBJ2-1
d_call: TRBD1
v_call: TRBV9
clone_size: NA
cdr3_nt: TGTGCCAGCAGCGAACCCCTTGCCGGGGACAGCTACAATGAGCAGTTCTTC
cdr3_aa: CASSEPLAGDSYNEQFF

j_call: TRBJ2-7
d_call: NA
v_call: TRBV27
clone_size: NA
cdr3_nt: TGTGCCAGCAGTTTCGGGGCCGTGCAGTACTTC
cdr3_aa: CASSFGAVQYF

j_call: TRBJ2-5
d_call: NA
v_call: TRBV6-6
clone_size: NA
cdr3_nt: TGTGCCAGCAAAAGAGCTCTCGAGACCCAGTACTTC
cdr3_aa: CASKRALETQYF

j_call: TRBJ2-3
d_call: NA
v_call: TRBV30
clone_size: NA
cdr3_nt: TGTGCCTGGAACGGTTATCTGGGGTCGGATACGCAGTATTTT
cdr3_aa: CAWNGYLGSDTQYF

j_call: TRBJ1-2
d_call: NA
v_call: TRBV5-8
clone_size: NA
cdr3_nt: TGTGCCAGCAGCTTGGTAGGCAAAGACGCGGGGGGCTACACCTTC
cdr3_aa: CASSLVGKDAGGYTF

j_call: TRBJ2-3
d_call: NA
v_call: TRBV4-1
clone_size: NA
cdr3_nt: TGCGCCAGCAGCCAGCCGGGGGGCGATACGCAGTATTTT
cdr3_aa: CASSQPGGDTQYF